This paragraph reports one T cell receptor beta chain. Its target is unknown. The sample originates from a study of graft-versus-host responses after intestinal transplantation. The length of the CDR3 is 14 residues. Germline CDR1 reads MNHEY; CDR2 reads SMNVEV (reference sequence). The ends were cut back, 3 bases at V and 2 bases at J, with 8 bases in the middle. Libraries were prepared by immunoSEQ multiplex PCR; TCRdb keeps only in-frame clonotypes and omits some of them. In the table there are fewer than 60,000 clones, approximately 88% of which are singletons. The study, taken as a whole, reports: Those patients showing graft-donor T cell macrochimerism displayed high graft-versus-host to host-versus-graft clonal ratios in allografts. There were GvH clones found in recipient marrow, and some of them appeared first in ileum or blood. Circulating GvH clones peaking coincided with falling HvG clones soon after transplant.

The rearrangement joins TRBV27 to TRBJ2-1; unclear D gene. Sequencing was performed on unstimulated CD4+ T cells sorted from spleen or lymph node cells, taken before transplant. This receptor was identified in a human donor who was the organ donor for an intestinal transplant. This CDR3 is CASSFGQPYNEQFF. The CDR3 region has the DNA TGTGCCAGCAGTTTTGGTCAGCCCTACAATGAGCAGTTCTTC.